Listed below are T cell receptor beta chains from one sample, sequenced in a study of T-cell memory formation after mild COVID-19. MiXCR was run by TCRdb on the 5' RACE reads, yielding one entry per CDR3 protein. This table holds about 100,000 distinct CDR3 sequences, about 15% found once. Source material: PBMCs or a T cell subset sorted from them (not recorded which). These receptors all come from a man aged 18 to 30 who had mild COVID-19 (a few samples of this study predate the infection). Cell type and time point are not known. Both conserved end residues are part of each CDR3. The order of the fields is D gene, clone size, V gene, J gene, CDR3 protein, CDR3 DNA. The D gene is left open where the match is weak. The size of a clone is reported for some rows only, either as once, few or many, or as a class for expanded clones.

TRBD2,NA,TRBV6-5,TRBJ2-5,CASSRGGDQGQYF,TGTGCCAGCAGCCGGGGAGGGGATCAGGGTCAGTACTTC
TRBD2,NA,TRBV4-2,TRBJ2-1,CASSQDERGGLSEQFF,TGTGCCAGCAGCCAAGATGAGCGGGGGGGCCTATCTGAGCAGTTCTTC
NA,few,TRBV4-3,TRBJ2-4,CASSPPGGRYRPIAKNIQYF,TGCGCCAGCAGCCCCCCCGGGGGTCGATACCGTCCTATAGCCAAAAACATTCAGTACTTC
NA,many,TRBV28,TRBJ1-5,CASSRRQPLSNQPQHF,TGTGCCAGCAGTAGAAGGCAGCCCCTTTCTAATCAGCCCCAGCATTTT
NA,NA,TRBV7-9,TRBJ2-3,CASSPQSRDYITDTQYF,TGTGCCAGCAGCCCTCAATCCCGCGACTATATCACAGATACGCAGTATTTT
NA,NA,TRBV3-1,TRBJ2-1,CASSQVTEYNEQFF,TGTGCCAGCAGCCAAGTGACGGAATACAATGAGCAGTTCTTC
TRBD2,NA,TRBV29-1,TRBJ2-3,CSVENLADTDTQYF,TGCAGCGTTGAAAATCTAGCGGACACAGATACGCAGTATTTT
NA,many,TRBV20-1,TRBJ2-2,CSARMDGRDTGELFF,TGCAGTGCTAGAATGGACGGTAGGGACACCGGGGAGCTGTTTTTT
NA,NA,TRBV12-3/TRBV12-4,TRBJ2-3,CASSLPSTDTQYF,TGTGCCAGCAGTTTACCTAGCACAGATACGCAGTATTTT
TRBD2,NA,TRBV9,TRBJ2-2,CASSVALTSGAVAELFF,TGTGCCAGCAGCGTAGCTTTGACTAGCGGGGCCGTTGCGGAGCTGTTTTTT
NA,NA,TRBV29-1,TRBJ2-7,CSIRQDHSYEQYF,TGCAGCATAAGACAGGACCACTCCTACGAGCAGTACTTC
NA,few,TRBV7-9,TRBJ2-5,CASSLRDGGYGETQYF,TGTGCCAGCAGCTTGAGGGACGGAGGTTATGGGGAGACCCAGTACTTC
NA,NA,TRBV30,TRBJ2-7,CAWRPAKSSYEQYF,TGTGCCTGGAGGCCCGCTAAGAGCTCCTACGAGCAGTACTTC
TRBD1,few,TRBV20-1,TRBJ1-5,CSASTGGRYQPQHF,TGCAGTGCTTCGACAGGGGGCAGATACCAGCCCCAGCATTTT
NA,few,TRBV7-2,TRBJ1-1,CASSPPVTEAFF,TGTGCCAGCAGCCCGCCGGTCACTGAAGCTTTCTTT
NA,few,TRBV9,TRBJ1-1,CASSSRPTEAFF,TGTGCCAGCAGCTCCCGCCCCACTGAAGCTTTCTTT
TRBD1,many,TRBV29-1,TRBJ1-2,CSVVGGQGGRGYTF,TGCAGCGTTGTGGGGGGACAGGGGGGTCGTGGCTACACCTTC
NA,few,TRBV29-1,TRBJ2-7,CSVGPGVMTYEQYF,TGCAGCGTGGGGCCTGGGGTGATGACCTACGAGCAGTACTTC
NA,NA,TRBV4-3,TRBJ2-3,CASSQDDGSGDTQYF,TGCGCCAGCAGCCAAGACGACGGATCCGGAGATACGCAGTATTTT
NA,few,TRBV4-1,TRBJ2-7,CASSQEYADEQYF,TGCGCCAGCAGCCAAGAATACGCGGACGAGCAGTACTTC
NA,many,TRBV10-3,TRBJ2-3,CAIGTHLDGNTQYF,TGTGCCATCGGGACACACTTAGATGGGAATACGCAGTATTTT
TRBD1,NA,TRBV19,TRBJ1-2,CASLGQESPGYTF,TGTGCCAGCCTGGGACAGGAGTCACCGGGCTACACCTTC
TRBD1,NA,TRBV6-5,TRBJ1-5,CASSGTGGTGNQPQHF,TGTGCCAGCAGTGGGACAGGTGGAACGGGCAATCAGCCCCAGCATTTT
TRBD2,few,TRBV6-2/TRBV6-3,TRBJ2-7,CASSYSTSGGYEQYF,TGTGCCAGCAGTTACTCGACTAGCGGGGGCTACGAGCAGTACTTC
NA,NA,TRBV15,TRBJ1-2,CATSRETANYGYTF,TGTGCCACCAGCAGAGAAACAGCTAACTATGGCTACACCTTC
NA,NA,TRBV7-6,TRBJ2-7,CASSSSADVSYEQYF,TGTGCCAGCAGCTCTTCAGCGGACGTCTCCTACGAGCAGTACTTC
NA,few,TRBV4-1,TRBJ2-3,CASSQTASTDTQYF,TGCGCCAGCAGCCAAACAGCTAGCACAGATACGCAGTATTTT
NA,NA,TRBV6-5,TRBJ2-2,CATSKGETGELFF,TGTGCCACCAGTAAAGGGGAAACCGGGGAGCTGTTTTTT
NA,many,TRBV5-1,TRBJ1-1,CASSPYEGFEAFF,TGCGCCAGCAGCCCGTATGAGGGGTTCGAAGCTTTCTTT
NA,few,TRBV6-2/TRBV6-3,TRBJ2-6,CASTIFGANVLTF,TGTGCCAGCACAATCTTTGGGGCCAACGTCCTGACTTTC
NA,few,TRBV19,TRBJ2-3,CASSPRLGTDTQYF,TGTGCCAGTAGTCCTAGACTGGGGACAGATACGCAGTATTTT